Listed below are T cell receptor beta chains from one sample, sequenced in a study of T-cell reconstitution after alpha-beta-depleted transplantation in children. Using its own MiXCR run on the PCR reads, TCRdb lists one record per CDR3 protein. The sample has about 480,000 distinct CDR3 sequences, under 15% seen once. The sample here was PBMCs from the stem cell graft donor, taken from the stem cell graft. The receptor source for this set is a human donor who donated a stem cell graft to a child with combined immunodeficiency. Each CDR3 is given with its conserved first and last residue.

TRBJ2-3	TRBV20-1	CSAYPVADTQYF
TRBJ2-3	TRBV2	CASRETSGGSDTQYF
TRBJ1-6	TRBV4-3	CASSQDGTGYNSPLHF
TRBJ1-5	TRBV10-3	CAIGGGTNQPQHF
TRBJ1-1	TRBV30	CAWSSTIEAFF
TRBJ1-1	TRBV20-1	CSAIRQGRTEAFF
TRBJ1-1	TRBV7-2	CASSLEANTEAFF
TRBJ2-1	TRBV9	CTSSGPGNEQFF
TRBJ1-1	TRBV7-2	CASSTRTGGTTEAFF
TRBJ2-7	TRBV29-1	CSVDGLAGYEQYF
TRBJ2-7	TRBV11-3	CASSLGTGGWGEQYF
TRBJ2-7	TRBV5-1	CASSLVPGSYEQYF
TRBJ2-1	TRBV12-3/TRBV12-4	CASSLTSGRPNEQFF
TRBJ2-7	TRBV10-3	CATEPGPPNYEQYF
TRBJ2-7	TRBV7-9	CASSLKRLAGDEQYF
TRBJ2-5	TRBV7-8	CASSLEAGPYQETQYF
TRBJ2-1	TRBV5-1	CASSDLQGNEQFF
TRBJ2-1	TRBV24-1	CATSEKGGQDNEQFF
TRBJ2-1	TRBV27	CASSLKAGVPYNEQFF
TRBJ1-3	TRBV20-1	CSARQGAWDTIYF
TRBJ2-1	TRBV5-1	CASSLETSGYNEQFF
TRBJ2-1	TRBV24-1	CATSLGRYNEQFF